The present T cell receptor (beta chain) was sequenced within a study of T cells in Graves' hyperthyroidism and ophthalmopathy. Study-wide results and caveats: Most clonotypes expanded in thyroid above 0.001 were likewise present in blood. Stable hyperthyroidism was separated from ophthalmopathy by a model based on 13 V-J features.

This clonotype has just a few counts. Its antigen remains unknown. From more than 9.5 ml of fresh peripheral blood, PBMCs were isolated. Amplification yielded TCR beta CDR3 regions, with RNA transcripts as the source. First-round RT-PCR of the TCR CDR3 relied on the HTBI primer set. TCRdb itself ran the multiplex PCR reads through MiXCR, one entry per CDR3 protein. The sample shows around 260,000 distinct CDR3 sequences, around 25% of them seen only once. Source material: blood. This clonotype originated in a man aged 40-49 years with Graves' hyperthyroidism that later progressed to Graves' ophthalmopathy.

Here the CDR3 reads CASTHSQRNTEAFF. The CDR3 coding sequence is TGTGCCAGCACCCACAGTCAACGGAACACTGAAGCTTTCTTT. The chain recombines TRBV12-3 or TRBV12-4 with TRBJ1-1, with unresolved D. The CDR3 consists of 14 residues. The ends were cut back, 7 bases at V and 1 base at J, with 13 bases in the middle.